This T cell receptor beta chain was identified during a study of T cells in Graves' hyperthyroidism and ophthalmopathy. Broader study findings: Most thyroid clonotypes that were expanded above 0.001 also turned up in blood. Model-based prediction identified ophthalmopathy a median around 6.5 months prior to its onset.

Amplification targeted TCR beta CDR3 regions from RNA transcripts. HTBI primers were the set used in a first-round RT-PCR of the TCR CDR3. One entry per CDR3 protein, called by TCRdb with MiXCR from the multiplex PCR reads. The data show under 300,000 distinct CDR3 sequences, about an eighth seen once. This clonotype appeared many times. The antigen remains undetermined. Diagnoses were made from clinical symptoms, serum measures (thyroxine and TRAb), thyroid ultrasound and orbital computed tomography. With V trimmed by 3 bases and J by 2 bases, 6 bases remained unmatched. The CDR3 is made up of 14 amino acids. The germline V gene has CDR1 DFQATT and CDR2 SNEGSKA (reference sequence).

The sample was blood. The receptor was isolated from a woman aged 30 to 39 with Graves' hyperthyroidism that later progressed to Graves' ophthalmopathy. The rearrangement uses TRBV20-1 and TRBJ2-7, with 8 bases that match TRBD2. For the CDR3, the DNA is TGCAGTGCTAGCGGGAGGGGGGAGACCTACGAGCAGTACTTC. Residues: CSASGRGETYEQYF.